The 16 T cell receptor beta chains in this list originate from one sample, sequenced in a study of T-cell memory formation after mild COVID-19. Each CDR3 protein is one row after TCRdb ran MiXCR on the 5' RACE reads. Here the sample spans 100,000 to 150,000 distinct CDR3 sequences, roughly 15% being singletons. The material sequenced was PBMCs or a T cell subset sorted from them (not recorded which). These TCRs come from an adult woman who had mild COVID-19 (a few samples of this study predate the infection). Cell type and time point are not known.

The chain is built from TRBV4-2 and TRBJ2-2; 7 nucleotides align to TRBD1. The CDR3 spans 16 residues. The ends lost 3 bases at V and 4 bases at J; junction bases unmatched: 8. Germline CDR1 LGHNA, CDR2 YNFKEQ. The CDR3 sequence: CASSQGKGAGTGELFF. Written as DNA, the CDR3 is TGTGCCAGCAGCCAGGGAAAGGGGGCTGGCACCGGGGAGCTGTTTTTT.

This clonotype has more than one count but fewer than ten. J is TRBJ2-7 and V is TRBV25-1; tentatively, D is TRBD1 (5 bases). V dropped 2 bases and J dropped 3 bases, with 17 bases sitting between them. Germline V gives CDR1 MGHDK, CDR2 SYGVNS. The CDR3 is 16 residues long. The DNA of the CDR3 is TGTGCCAGCAGTGAAGGTTTTCGGCAGGGCAACTACGAGCAGTACTTC. Its translation: CASSEGFRQGNYEQYF.

The chain combines TRBV2 with TRBJ2-7; 7 bases line up with TRBD1. The CDR3 extends over 16 amino acids. Per germline, CDR1 SNHLY and CDR2 FYNNEI. The V segment lost 2 bases and the J segment 0 bases; nucleotides outside the gene matches: 7. Here the CDR3 reads CASSERGDRSSYEQYF. CDR3 sequence (DNA): TGTGCCAGCAGTGAACGAGGGGACAGAAGCTCCTACGAGCAGTACTTC.

In its sample, this clonotype was seen a few times. The rearrangement links TRBV18 to TRBJ2-2; weak D call: TRBD1 (5 bases). The germline V and J ends were trimmed by 1 base and 5 bases, with 11 bases remaining between them. Germline CDR1 reads KGHSH; CDR2 reads LQKENI. The CDR3 runs 15 residues. The CDR3, as DNA: TGTGCCAGCTCACCACAGGGGTTACAGACCGGGGAGCTGTTTTTT. Its protein is CASSPQGLQTGELFF.

This clonotype showed up just a few times. This chain links TRBV24-1 with TRBJ2-4; D gene uncertain. Per germline, CDR1 KGHDR and CDR2 SFDVKD. Trimming removed 3 bases from V and 1 base from J, with 12 bases in between. The length of the CDR3 is 16 residues. The CDR3 reads CATSDPIADAKNIQYF. The CDR3, as DNA: TGTGCCACCAGTGATCCAATAGCAGACGCCAAAAACATTCAGTACTTC.

The V gene is TRBV7-3, the J gene TRBJ2-1; 8 nucleotides line up with TRBD1. This CDR3 is built from 15 residues. Trimming cost V 3 bases and J 4 bases; bases outside gene matches: 5. Looked up from germline, CDR1 is SGHTA and CDR2 is FQGTGA. This chain's CDR3 is CASSLDRASYNEQFF. CDR3 in DNA: TGTGCCAGCAGCTTGGACAGGGCCTCGTACAATGAGCAGTTCTTC.

The J gene is TRBJ2-7, the V gene TRBV12-3 or TRBV12-4; D is tentatively TRBD1 or TRBD2 (5 bases each). V was clipped by 4 bases and J by 5 bases, with 24 bases between them. The CDR3 contains 17 residues. Here the CDR3 DNA reads TGTGCCAGCAGTTCTAACCGGGGCCAAAGGTCGCGGAACGAGCAGTACTTC. Amino acids: CASSSNRGQRSRNEQYF.

V is TRBV27 and J is TRBJ2-2; the D gene is possibly TRBD2 (6 bases). The CDR3 runs to 16 residues. The V gene lost 0 bases and the J gene lost 5 bases, with 13 bases spanning the gap. The germline gives CDR1 MNHEY, CDR2 SMNVEV (reference sequence). The CDR3 DNA is TGTGCCAGCAGTTTATCGTGGCTAGCGAGTACCGGGGAGCTGTTTTTT. Translating gives CASSLSWLASTGELFF.

The chain carries TRBV9 and TRBJ2-1, with TRBD2 identical over 13 bases. CDR1 is SGDLS and CDR2 is YYNGEE in the germline V gene. The junction had 7 bases not matched to a gene; V was cut back by 4 bases and J by 3 bases. This CDR3 region has 17 residues. The CDR3 loop reads CASSPGLAGDLYNEQFF. CDR3 bases: TGTGCCAGCAGCCCTGGACTAGCGGGGGACCTCTACAATGAGCAGTTCTTC.

This CDR3 is CASSEWGAPRNTIYF. The DNA for the CDR3 is TGTGCCAGCAGTGAATGGGGGGCACCACGAAACACCATATATTTT. This chain uses TRBV25-1 with TRBJ1-3, with D perhaps matching TRBD1 (6 bases). The CDR3 spans 15 residues. Germline CDR1 and CDR2: MGHDK and SYGVNS. V dropped 1 base and J dropped 5 bases, with 12 bases sitting between them.

This clonotype has only a few counts. The genes are TRBV12-3 or TRBV12-4 and TRBJ1-5, with TRBD1 as a possible D gene (5 bases). The CDR3 has 14 amino acids. V dropped 6 bases and J dropped 6 bases, with 15 bases sitting between them. The CDR3 here is CASSWDPTPQPQHF. The CDR3 coding sequence is TGTGCCAGCAGCTGGGACCCGACCCCTCAGCCCCAGCATTTT.

There are a few counts of this clonotype. J is TRBJ2-5 and V is TRBV18; D is perhaps TRBD2 (5 bases). The CDR3 contains 12 residues. The V end lost 6 bases, the J end lost 4 bases, and 9 bases lay between the germline ends. CDR1 and CDR2 (germline): KGHSH, LQKENI. CDR3 bases: TGTGCCAGCTCGGGCGAGGGAGAGACCCAGTACTTC. Amino acids: CASSGEGETQYF.

This clonotype has just a few counts. The chain employs TRBV10-3 and TRBJ2-1, with TRBD1 matching over 7 bases. Trimming cost V 11 bases and J 6 bases; bases outside gene matches: 13. The CDR3 covers 14 residues. In germline, CDR1 is ENHRY, CDR2 SYGVKD. The CDR3 loop is CASKETGSRNEQFF. CDR3 DNA sequence: TGTGCCTCCAAGGAGACAGGGTCCCGCAATGAGCAGTTCTTC.

V and J are TRBV12-3 or TRBV12-4 and TRBJ1-2; D is perhaps TRBD1 (6 bases). V gave up 6 bases and J gave up 5 bases, with 10 bases separating them. This CDR3 has 12 amino acids. Here the CDR3 reads CASSRRGYGYTF. The CDR3 DNA reads as TGTGCCAGCAGCCGCAGGGGTTATGGCTACACCTTC.

This clonotype has only a few counts. The V gene is TRBV24-1, the J gene TRBJ1-1, with no clear D. The germline gives CDR1 KGHDR, CDR2 SFDVKD. The CDR3 is made up of 16 amino acids. The V gene lost 7 bases and the J gene lost 1 base, with 18 bases spanning the gap. The CDR3 DNA reads TGTGCCACCAGAGAGGGAGTTGATCCGGGGAACACTGAAGCTTTCTTT. The encoded protein is CATREGVDPGNTEAFF.

This clonotype has only a few counts. The chain has TRBV21-1 and TRBJ1-2. TRBV21-1 is given as a pseudogene. This CDR3 contains 16 residues. The CDR3 DNA sequence: TGTGCCAGCAGCAAAGTAGGGCAGCGACCTAACTATGGCTACACCTTC. It encodes CASSKVGQRPNYGYTF.